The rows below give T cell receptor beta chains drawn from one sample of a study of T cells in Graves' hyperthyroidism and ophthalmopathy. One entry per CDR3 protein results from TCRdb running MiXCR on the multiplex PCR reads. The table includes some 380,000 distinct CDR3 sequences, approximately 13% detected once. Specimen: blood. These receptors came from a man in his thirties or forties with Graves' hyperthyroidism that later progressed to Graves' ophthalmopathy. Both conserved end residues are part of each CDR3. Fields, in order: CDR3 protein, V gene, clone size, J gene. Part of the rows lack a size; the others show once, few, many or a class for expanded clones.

CDR3 protein: CASSPGTGLTSYTF
V gene: TRBV4-1
clone size: NA
J gene: TRBJ1-2

CDR3 protein: CASSERGAANTGELFF
V gene: TRBV5-1
clone size: few
J gene: TRBJ2-2

CDR3 protein: CASSLRGKGHGEQYF
V gene: TRBV11-1
clone size: few
J gene: TRBJ2-7

CDR3 protein: CASSFQRSLSYNEQFF
V gene: TRBV5-8
clone size: few
J gene: TRBJ2-1

CDR3 protein: CASSLLAGRDEQFF
V gene: TRBV11-2
clone size: once
J gene: TRBJ2-1

CDR3 protein: CASILGGGLHTGELFF
V gene: TRBV11-3
clone size: many
J gene: TRBJ2-2

CDR3 protein: CASSQQAGSTYGYTF
V gene: TRBV3-1
clone size: many
J gene: TRBJ1-2

CDR3 protein: CASKTDSVNQPQHF
V gene: TRBV2
clone size: many
J gene: TRBJ1-5

CDR3 protein: CASSFLVGGYYEQYF
V gene: TRBV27
clone size: few
J gene: TRBJ2-7

CDR3 protein: CASSRQGRGAFF
V gene: TRBV12-3/TRBV12-4
clone size: many
J gene: TRBJ1-1

CDR3 protein: CAWTPRGVGNQPQHF
V gene: TRBV30
clone size: NA
J gene: TRBJ1-5

CDR3 protein: CASSHRALNTEAFF
V gene: TRBV6-1
clone size: few
J gene: TRBJ1-1

CDR3 protein: CASSPYRGSYGYTF
V gene: TRBV27
clone size: many
J gene: TRBJ1-2

CDR3 protein: CASSPGTGNEQFF
V gene: TRBV5-1
clone size: NA
J gene: TRBJ2-1

CDR3 protein: CASSIRGRGEKLFF
V gene: TRBV27
clone size: many
J gene: TRBJ1-4

CDR3 protein: CAISTSGTGEETQYF
V gene: TRBV10-3
clone size: NA
J gene: TRBJ2-5

CDR3 protein: CASGRPGYTF
V gene: TRBV2
clone size: many
J gene: TRBJ1-2

CDR3 protein: CSASKGLGGTQYF
V gene: TRBV20-1
clone size: many
J gene: TRBJ2-3

CDR3 protein: CASSRTSFQETQYF
V gene: TRBV9
clone size: few
J gene: TRBJ2-5

CDR3 protein: CASSLPETGAQHTQYF
V gene: TRBV5-1
clone size: NA
J gene: TRBJ2-3

CDR3 protein: CATTTGTANNEQFF
V gene: TRBV7-8
clone size: NA
J gene: TRBJ2-1

CDR3 protein: CASGLVLAGYYNEQFF
V gene: TRBV12-5
clone size: many
J gene: TRBJ2-1

CDR3 protein: CATSRERPNTGELFF
V gene: TRBV15
clone size: many
J gene: TRBJ2-2

CDR3 protein: CASSSPAGSGANVLTF
V gene: TRBV28
clone size: few
J gene: TRBJ2-6

CDR3 protein: CASSLVFGELFF
V gene: TRBV5-1
clone size: many
J gene: TRBJ2-2

CDR3 protein: CSARSGVYSPLHF
V gene: TRBV20-1
clone size: few
J gene: TRBJ1-6